This T cell receptor beta chain emerged from a study of cytomegalovirus exposure and HLA in healthy donors. The study, taken as a whole, reports: The study carried out a later analysis of TCR beta sequences. It associated under 20,000 of them with specific HLA alleles at a false discovery rate of 0.05. Analysis was performed later, and it showed HLA-associated TCR beta chains to be more clonally expanded than equally common others.

This CDR3 is built from 15 residues. The ends lost 7 bases at V and 4 bases at J; junction bases unmatched: 10. CDR1 is MDHEN, CDR2 SYDVKM, per germline. In the case of this clone: Antigen specificity is unknown.

Healthy bone marrow donors made up the donors. Primers included in the PCR were 60 Vbeta and 13 Jbeta primers. Produced via immunoSEQ multiplex PCR; TCRdb's table is partial and in-frame only. Among 120,000 to 150,000 clones listed, about 75% were seen once. The sample comprised PBMCs. This TCR was recovered from a woman aged 25 to 39 in good health and CMV-seronegative. This chain links TRBV28 with TRBJ1-1; 9 nucleotides line up with TRBD1. The CDR3 DNA follows: TGTGCCAGCACGACGGCCGGGACAGGGCGCACTGAAGCTTTCTTT. This gives the protein CASTTAGTGRTEAFF.